This T cell receptor beta chain appears in the sequencing data of a study of beta chain features in type 1 diabetes. Study-level findings and limits: Patients with Type 1 diabetes showed moderately but significantly shorter TCRB CDR3s in all four CD4+ subsets. PCR might preferentially amplify shorter templates, equally in patients and controls. Reduced insertions and increased deletions marked VDJ junctions in type 1 diabetes patients. Naive, central memory and Treg TCRB repertoires seemed to resemble each other more closely in patients than they did in healthy donors.

CDR3 length: 14 amino acids. Germline CDR1 and CDR2: SGHTA and FQGTGA. With V trimmed by 5 bases and J by 5 bases, 8 bases remained unmatched. Expressed TCRB transcripts got sequenced, as all isolated RNA was reverse transcribed. Generated by immunoSEQ multiplex PCR, the TCRdb table keeps only in-frame clones and is missing some. The data show under 150,000 clones, with roughly 17% seen just once and 2.6% held by the top ten. This clone was detected only a few times. The antigen is not known. Sequenced input: central memory CD4+ T cells from blood. The TCR was taken from a man in his late teens or twenties with type 1 diabetes. The chain is built from TRBV7-3 and TRBJ2-7; 8 bases are a match to TRBD1. The CDR3 here is CASSPLSTGDEQYF. In DNA form, the CDR3 reads TGTGCCAGCAGCCCGCTCTCGACAGGGGACGAGCAGTACTTC. The full variable domain, with the rest looked up from reference TRBV7-3 and TRBJ2-7, is GAGVSQTPSNKVTEKGKYVELRCDPISGHTALYWYRQSLGQGPEFLIYFQGTGAADDSGLPNDRFFAVRPEGSVSTLKIQRTERGDSAVYLCASSPLSTGDEQYFGPGTRLTVT.